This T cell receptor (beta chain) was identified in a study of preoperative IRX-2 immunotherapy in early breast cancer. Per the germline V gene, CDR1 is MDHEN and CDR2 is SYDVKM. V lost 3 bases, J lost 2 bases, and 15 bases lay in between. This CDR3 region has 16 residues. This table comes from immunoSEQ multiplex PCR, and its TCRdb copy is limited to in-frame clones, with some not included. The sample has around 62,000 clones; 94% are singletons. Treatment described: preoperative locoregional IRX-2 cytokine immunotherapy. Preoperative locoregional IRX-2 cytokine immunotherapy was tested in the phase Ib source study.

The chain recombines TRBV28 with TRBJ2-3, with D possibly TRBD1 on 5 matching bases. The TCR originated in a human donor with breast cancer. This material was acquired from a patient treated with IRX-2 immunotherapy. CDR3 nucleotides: TGTGCCAGCAGTTTCCGGTGGGGCGAGTACACAGATACGCAGTATTTT. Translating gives CASSFRWGEYTDTQYF.